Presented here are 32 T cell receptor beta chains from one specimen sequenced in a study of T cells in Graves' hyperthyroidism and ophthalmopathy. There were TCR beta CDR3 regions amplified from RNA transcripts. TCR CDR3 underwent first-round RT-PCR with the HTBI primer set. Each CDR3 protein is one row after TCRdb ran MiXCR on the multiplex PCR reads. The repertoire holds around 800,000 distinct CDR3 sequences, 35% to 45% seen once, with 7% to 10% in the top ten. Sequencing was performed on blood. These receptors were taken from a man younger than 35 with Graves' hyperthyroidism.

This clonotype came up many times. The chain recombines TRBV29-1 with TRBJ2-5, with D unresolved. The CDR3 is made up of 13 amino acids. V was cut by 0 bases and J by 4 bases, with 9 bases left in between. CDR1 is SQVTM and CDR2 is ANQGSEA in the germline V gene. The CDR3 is CSVEDRSIETQYF. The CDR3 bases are TGCAGCGTTGAAGATCGTAGTATAGAGACCCAGTACTTC.

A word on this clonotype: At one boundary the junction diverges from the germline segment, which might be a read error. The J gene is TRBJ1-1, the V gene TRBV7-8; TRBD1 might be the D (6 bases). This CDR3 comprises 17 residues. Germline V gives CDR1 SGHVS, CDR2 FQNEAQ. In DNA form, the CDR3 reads TGTGCCAACAGCGATACACCCGGGACAACTATGAACACTGAAGCTTTCTTT. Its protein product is CANSDTPGTTMNTEAFF.

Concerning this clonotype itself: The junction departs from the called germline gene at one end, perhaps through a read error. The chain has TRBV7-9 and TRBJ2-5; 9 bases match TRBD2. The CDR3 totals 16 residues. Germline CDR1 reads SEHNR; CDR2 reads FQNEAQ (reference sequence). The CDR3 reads CASSIAGRGGQETQYF. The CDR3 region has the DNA TGCGCCAGCAGCATCGCCGGGCGGGGGGGCCAAGAGACCCAGTACTTC.

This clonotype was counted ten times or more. CDR3 sequence reads: CASSLDGRLYEQYF. In DNA, the CDR3 is TGTGCCAGCAGCTTAGACGGCAGGCTCTACGAGCAGTACTTC. The genes are TRBV7-9 and TRBJ2-7; D ambiguous. The germline CDR1 and CDR2 sequences are SEHNR and FQNEAQ (reference sequence). With 1 base removed from V and 3 bases from J, the gap between germline ends came to 10 bases. The CDR3 extends over 14 amino acids.

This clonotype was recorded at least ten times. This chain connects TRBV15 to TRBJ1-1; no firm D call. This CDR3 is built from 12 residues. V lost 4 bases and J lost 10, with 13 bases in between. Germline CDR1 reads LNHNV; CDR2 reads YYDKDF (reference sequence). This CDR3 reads CATSTLSPVAFF. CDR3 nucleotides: TGTGCCACCAGCACTTTGTCCCCGGTAGCTTTCTTT.

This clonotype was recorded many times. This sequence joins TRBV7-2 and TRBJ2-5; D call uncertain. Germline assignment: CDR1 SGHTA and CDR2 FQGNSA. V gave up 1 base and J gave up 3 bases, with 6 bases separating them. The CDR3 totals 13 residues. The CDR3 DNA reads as TGTGCCAGCAGCTTAGGCGGAGAAGAGACCCAGTACTTC. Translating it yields CASSLGGEETQYF.

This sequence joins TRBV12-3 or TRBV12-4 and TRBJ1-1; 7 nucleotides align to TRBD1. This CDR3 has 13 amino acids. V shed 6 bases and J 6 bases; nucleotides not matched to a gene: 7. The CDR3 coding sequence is TGTGCCAGCAGAGCTACAGGGGCGGCTGAAGCTTTCTTT. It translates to CASRATGAAEAFF.

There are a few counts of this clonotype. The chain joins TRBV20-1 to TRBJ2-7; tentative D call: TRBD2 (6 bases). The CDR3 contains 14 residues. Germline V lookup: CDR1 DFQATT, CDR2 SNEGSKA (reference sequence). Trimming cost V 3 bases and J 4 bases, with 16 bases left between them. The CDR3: CSARVPGDSYEQYF. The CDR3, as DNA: TGCAGTGCTAGGGTGCCGGGAGACTCGTACGAGCAGTACTTC.

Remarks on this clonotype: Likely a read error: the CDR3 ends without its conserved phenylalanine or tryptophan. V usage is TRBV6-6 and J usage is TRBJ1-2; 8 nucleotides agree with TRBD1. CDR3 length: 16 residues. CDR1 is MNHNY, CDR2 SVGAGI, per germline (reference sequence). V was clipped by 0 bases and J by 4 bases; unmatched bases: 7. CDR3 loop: CASSYSRTGFGYGYTS. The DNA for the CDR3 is TGTGCCAGCAGTTACTCGAGGACAGGGTTTGGCTATGGCTACACCTCC.

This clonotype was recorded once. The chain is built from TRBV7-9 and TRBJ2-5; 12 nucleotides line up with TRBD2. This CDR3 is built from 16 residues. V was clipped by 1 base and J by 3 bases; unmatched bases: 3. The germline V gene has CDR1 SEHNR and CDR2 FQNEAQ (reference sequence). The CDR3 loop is CASSLERLAGEETQYF. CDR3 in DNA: TGTGCCAGCAGCTTAGAGAGACTAGCGGGAGAAGAGACCCAGTACTTC.

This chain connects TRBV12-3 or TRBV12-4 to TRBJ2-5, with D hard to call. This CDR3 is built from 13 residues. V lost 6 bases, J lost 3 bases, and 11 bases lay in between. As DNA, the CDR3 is TGTGCCAGCAGCCAACTCGGTGAAGAGACCCAGTACTTC. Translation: CASSQLGEETQYF.

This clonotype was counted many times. CDR3 loop: CASSLDLPSGYTF. The DNA of the CDR3 is TGTGCCAGCAGCTTGGACCTTCCCTCTGGCTACACCTTC. J is TRBJ1-2 and V is TRBV7-9; D unresolved. V dropped 3 bases and J dropped 7 bases, with 12 bases sitting between them. The CDR3 is 13 residues long. Per germline, CDR1 SEHNR and CDR2 FQNEAQ (reference sequence).

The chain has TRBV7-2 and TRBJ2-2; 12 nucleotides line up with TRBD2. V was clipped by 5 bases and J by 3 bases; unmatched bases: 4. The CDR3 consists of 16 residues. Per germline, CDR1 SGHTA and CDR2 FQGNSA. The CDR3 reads CASSRGLAGYTGELFF. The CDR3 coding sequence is TGTGCCAGCAGCCGGGGACTAGCGGGTTACACCGGGGAGCTGTTTTTT.

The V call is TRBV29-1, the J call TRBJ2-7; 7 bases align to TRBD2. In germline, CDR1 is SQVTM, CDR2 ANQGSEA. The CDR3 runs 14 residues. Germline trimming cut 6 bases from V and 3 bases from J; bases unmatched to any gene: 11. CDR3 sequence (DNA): TGCAGCGTGCGGACCAGCGGGGATCTCTACGAGCAGTACTTC. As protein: CSVRTSGDLYEQYF.

CDR3 residues: CASSLGLHGELFF. The CDR3 nucleotides read TGTGCCAGCAGCTTGGGACTCCACGGGGAGCTGTTTTTT. The V gene is TRBV9, the J gene TRBJ2-2; a possible D gene is TRBD2 (6 bases). Per germline, CDR1 SGDLS and CDR2 YYNGEE. The CDR3 covers 13 residues. With 4 bases removed from V and 7 bases from J, the gap between germline ends came to 11 bases. Combining the CDR3 with reference TRBV9 and TRBJ2-2 gives the whole variable domain DSGVTQTPKHLITATGQRVTLRCSPRSGDLSVYWYQQSLDQGLQFLIQYYNGEERAKGNILERFSAQQFPDLHSELNLSSLELGDSALYFCASSLGLHGELFFGEGSRLTVL.

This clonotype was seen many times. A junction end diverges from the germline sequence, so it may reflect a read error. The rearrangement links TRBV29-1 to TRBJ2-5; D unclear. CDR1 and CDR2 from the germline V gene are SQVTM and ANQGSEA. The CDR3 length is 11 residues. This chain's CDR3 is CSVEDSGPLSF. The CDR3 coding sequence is TGCAGCGTTGAAGATTCTGGCCCGCTGTCCTTC.

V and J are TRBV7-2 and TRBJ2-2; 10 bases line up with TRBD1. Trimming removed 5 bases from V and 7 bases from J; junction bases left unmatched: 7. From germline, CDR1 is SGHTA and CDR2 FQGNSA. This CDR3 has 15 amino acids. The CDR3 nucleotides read TGTGCCAGCAGCGGTTGGGACAGGGGCGGCGGGGAGCTGTTTTTT. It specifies CASSGWDRGGGELFF.

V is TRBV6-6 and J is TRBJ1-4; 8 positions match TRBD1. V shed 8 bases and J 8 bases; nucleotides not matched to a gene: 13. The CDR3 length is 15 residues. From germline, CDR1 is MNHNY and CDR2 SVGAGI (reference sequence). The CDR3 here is CASGLAGQGGEKLFF. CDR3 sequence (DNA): TGTGCCAGCGGGCTCGCTGGACAGGGAGGAGAAAAACTGTTTTTT.

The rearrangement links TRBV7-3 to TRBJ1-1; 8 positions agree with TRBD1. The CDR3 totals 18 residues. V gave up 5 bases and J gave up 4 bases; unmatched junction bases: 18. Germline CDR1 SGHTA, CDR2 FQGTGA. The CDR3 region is CASSPTPGGAPLGTEAFF. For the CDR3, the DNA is TGTGCCAGCAGCCCAACGCCAGGGGGCGCCCCTTTGGGCACTGAAGCTTTCTTT. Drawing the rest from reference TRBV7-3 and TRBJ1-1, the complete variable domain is GAGVSQTPSNKVTEKGKYVELRCDPISGHTALYWYRQSLGQGPEFLIYFQGTGAADDSGLPNDRFFAVRPEGSVSTLKIQRTERGDSAVYLCASSPTPGGAPLGTEAFFGQGTRLTVV.

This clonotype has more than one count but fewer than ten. CDR3 nucleotides: TGTGCCAGCAGCTTCCCCCAACAGGGAAGGGAGCAGCCCCAGCATTTT. Translating gives CASSFPQQGREQPQHF. The chain carries TRBV5-4 and TRBJ1-5; possibly TRBD1 for D (6 bases). V shed 2 bases and J shed 7 bases, with 19 bases lying between them. Germline assignment: CDR1 SGHNT and CDR2 YYREEE (reference sequence). The CDR3 has 16 residues.

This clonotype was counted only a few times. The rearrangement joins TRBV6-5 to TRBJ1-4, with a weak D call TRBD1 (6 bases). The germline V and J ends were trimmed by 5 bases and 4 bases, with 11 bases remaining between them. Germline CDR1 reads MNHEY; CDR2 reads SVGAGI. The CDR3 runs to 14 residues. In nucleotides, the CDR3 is TGTGCCAGCAGTCCGGGGGCGATTAATGAAAAACTGTTTTTT. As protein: CASSPGAINEKLFF.

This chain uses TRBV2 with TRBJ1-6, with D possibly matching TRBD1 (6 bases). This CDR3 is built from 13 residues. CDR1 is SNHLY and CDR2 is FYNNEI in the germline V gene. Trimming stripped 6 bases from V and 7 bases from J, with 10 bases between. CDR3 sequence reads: CASRQGPNSPLHF. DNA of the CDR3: TGTGCCAGCAGACAGGGACCGAATTCACCCCTCCACTTT.

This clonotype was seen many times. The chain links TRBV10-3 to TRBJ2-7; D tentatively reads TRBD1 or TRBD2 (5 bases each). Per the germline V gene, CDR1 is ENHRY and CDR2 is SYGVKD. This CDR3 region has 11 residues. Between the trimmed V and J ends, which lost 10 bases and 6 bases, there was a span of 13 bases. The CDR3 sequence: CATSGTAEQYF. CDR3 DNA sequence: TGTGCCACCTCCGGGACGGCCGAGCAGTACTTC.

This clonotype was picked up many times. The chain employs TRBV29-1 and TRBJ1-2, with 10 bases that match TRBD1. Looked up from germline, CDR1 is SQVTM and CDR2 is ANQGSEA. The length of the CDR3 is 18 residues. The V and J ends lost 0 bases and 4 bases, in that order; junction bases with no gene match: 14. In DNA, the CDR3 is TGCAGCGTTGAAGATATATTGACAGGGGGCACCTATTCCTATGGCTACACCTTC. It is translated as CSVEDILTGGTYSYGYTF.

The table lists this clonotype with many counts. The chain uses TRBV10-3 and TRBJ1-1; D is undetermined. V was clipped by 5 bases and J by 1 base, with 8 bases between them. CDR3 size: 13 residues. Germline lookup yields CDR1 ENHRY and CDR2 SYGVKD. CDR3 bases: TGTGCCATCAGTCCCGGGCAGAACACTGAAGCTTTCTTT. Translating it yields CAISPGQNTEAFF.

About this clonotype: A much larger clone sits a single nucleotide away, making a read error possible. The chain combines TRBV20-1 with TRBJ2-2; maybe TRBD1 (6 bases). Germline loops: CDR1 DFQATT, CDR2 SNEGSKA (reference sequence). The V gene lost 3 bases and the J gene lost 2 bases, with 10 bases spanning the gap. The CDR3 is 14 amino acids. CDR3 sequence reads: CSASRDTNTGELFF. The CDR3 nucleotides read TGCAGTGCTAGCCGGGACACCAACACCGGGGAGCTGTTTTTT.

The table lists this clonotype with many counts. CDR3: CASSVADLSPYGYTF. The DNA of the CDR3 is TGTGCCAGCAGCGTAGCGGATCTATCCCCCTATGGCTACACCTTC. J is TRBJ1-2 and V is TRBV9, with unresolved D. The V and J ends lost 0 bases and 4 bases respectively, with 13 bases between them. Germline loops: CDR1 SGDLS, CDR2 YYNGEE. The CDR3 covers 15 residues.

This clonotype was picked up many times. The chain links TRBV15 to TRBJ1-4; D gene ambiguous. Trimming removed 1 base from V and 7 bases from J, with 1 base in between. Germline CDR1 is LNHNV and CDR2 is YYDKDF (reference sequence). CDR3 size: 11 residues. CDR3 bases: TGTGCCACCAGCAGAGGTGAAAAACTGTTTTTT. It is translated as CATSRGEKLFF.

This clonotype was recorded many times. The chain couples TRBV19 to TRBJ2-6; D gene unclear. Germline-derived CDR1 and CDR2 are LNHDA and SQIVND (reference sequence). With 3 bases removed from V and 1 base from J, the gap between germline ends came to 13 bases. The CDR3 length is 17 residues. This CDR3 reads CASSMWVVVSGANVLTF. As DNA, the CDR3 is TGTGCCAGTAGTATGTGGGTAGTAGTATCTGGGGCCAACGTCCTGACTTTC.

The CDR3 DNA reads as TGTGCCATCAGTACCGGGACTAGCGGGAGGGCCAGGACCTACGAGCAGTACTTC. As protein: CAISTGTSGRARTYEQYF. The J gene is TRBJ2-7, the V gene TRBV10-3; TRBD2 matches at 16 bases. The germline V gene has CDR1 ENHRY and CDR2 SYGVKD. The V and J ends lost 5 bases and 2 bases, in that order; junction bases with no gene match: 9. CDR3 length: 18 residues.

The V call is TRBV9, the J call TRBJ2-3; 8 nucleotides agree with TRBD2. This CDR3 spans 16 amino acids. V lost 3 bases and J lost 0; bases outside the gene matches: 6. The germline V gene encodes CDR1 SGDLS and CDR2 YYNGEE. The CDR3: CASSAGSGGSTDTQYF. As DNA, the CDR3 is TGTGCCAGCAGCGCTGGGAGCGGGGGCAGCACAGATACGCAGTATTTT.

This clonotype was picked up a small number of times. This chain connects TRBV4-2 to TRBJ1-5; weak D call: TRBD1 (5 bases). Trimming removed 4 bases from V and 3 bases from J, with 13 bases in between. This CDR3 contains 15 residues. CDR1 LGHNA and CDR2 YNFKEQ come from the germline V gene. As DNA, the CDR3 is TGTGCCAGCAGCCGTCAAGTAGGGGACAATCAGCCCCAGCATTTT. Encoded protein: CASSRQVGDNQPQHF.